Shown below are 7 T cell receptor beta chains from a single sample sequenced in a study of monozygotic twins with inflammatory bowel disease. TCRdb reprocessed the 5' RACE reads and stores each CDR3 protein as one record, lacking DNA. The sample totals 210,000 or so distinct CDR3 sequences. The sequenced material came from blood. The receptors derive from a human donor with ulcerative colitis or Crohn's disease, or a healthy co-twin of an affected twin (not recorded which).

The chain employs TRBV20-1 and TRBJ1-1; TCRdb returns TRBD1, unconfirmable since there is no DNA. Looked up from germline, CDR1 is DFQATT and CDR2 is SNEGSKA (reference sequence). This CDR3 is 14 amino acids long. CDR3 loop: CSANPGTGGTEAFF.

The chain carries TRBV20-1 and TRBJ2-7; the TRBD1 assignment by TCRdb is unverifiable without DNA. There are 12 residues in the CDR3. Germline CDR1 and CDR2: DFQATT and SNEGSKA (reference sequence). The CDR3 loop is CSALQGEAGQYF.

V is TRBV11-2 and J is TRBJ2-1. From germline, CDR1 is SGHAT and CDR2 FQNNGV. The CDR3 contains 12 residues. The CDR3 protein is CASSLVDNEQFF. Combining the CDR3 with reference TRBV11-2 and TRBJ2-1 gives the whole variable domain EAGVAQSPRYKIIEKRQSVAFWCNPISGHATLYWYQQILGQGPKLLIQFQNNGVVDDSQLPKDRFSAERLKGVDSTLKIQPAKLEDSAVYLCASSLVDNEQFFGPGTRLTVL.

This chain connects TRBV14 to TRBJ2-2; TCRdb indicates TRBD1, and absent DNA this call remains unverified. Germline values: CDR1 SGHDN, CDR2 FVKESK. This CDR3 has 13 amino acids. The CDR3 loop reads CASSRRGTGELFF.

The CDR3 is CASYPQGLNTEAFF. The chain joins TRBV6-2 or TRBV6-3 to TRBJ1-1; TCRdb's D call, TRBD1, is unchecked because there is no DNA. Germline CDR1 reads MNHEY; CDR2 reads SVGEGT. This CDR3 contains 14 residues.

CDR3 region: CSARIPRGGFTDTQYF. The chain is built from TRBV20-1 and TRBJ2-3; the D call from TCRdb, TRBD1, cannot be confirmed without DNA. The CDR3 spans 16 residues. The germline gives CDR1 DFQATT, CDR2 SNEGSKA (reference sequence).

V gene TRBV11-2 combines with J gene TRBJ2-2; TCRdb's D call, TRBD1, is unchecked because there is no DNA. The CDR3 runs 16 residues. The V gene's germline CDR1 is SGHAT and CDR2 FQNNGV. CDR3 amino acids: CASSFRGAANTGELFF.